This is a list of T cell receptor beta chains from one sample in a study of blood T cell repertoires in COVID-19. Sequencing was performed with immunoSEQ multiplex PCR; in TCRdb, only in-frame clones are kept and a portion is missing. Here the sample spans approximately 250,000 clones, 70% to 85% being singletons. What was sequenced was PBMCs or T cells enriched from blood (not recorded which). These receptors were taken from a man aged 35 to 55 who had recovered from COVID-19. Each CDR3 is given with its conserved first and last residue. The D gene is left open where the match is weak. Expanded clones get a size class; other rows say once, few or many, or leave the size out.

>TRBD1|TRBJ1-1|TRBV30|.
TGTGCCTGGATTGGACAGGGTTTATTCGCTGAAGCTTTCTTT
CAWIGQGLFAEAFF
>.|TRBJ2-2|TRBV20-1|.
TGCAGTGCTAGTAAAGGGGTTCCCACCGGGGAGCTGTTTTTT
CSASKGVPTGELFF
>TRBD1|TRBJ1-2|TRBV7-2|.
TGTGCCAGCACCCCCTCAGTTGGGACAGTTAACTATGGCTACACCTTC
CASTPSVGTVNYGYTF
>TRBD1|TRBJ2-3|TRBV3-1/TRBV3-2|.
TGTGCCAGCGCTACAGGGGGCCTTAGCACAGATACGCAGTATTTT
CASATGGLSTDTQYF
>.|TRBJ1-5|TRBV27|.
TGTGCCACCAGTGTGTCTTCGCAGGGTGGTAGCTATCAGCCCCAGCATTTT
CATSVSSQGGSYQPQHF
>TRBD1|TRBJ1-3|TRBV28|.
TGTGCCAGCATTACTCATCCAGGGGGCGGCGGGGGATCTGGAAACACCATATATTTT
CASITHPGGGGGSGNTIYF
>TRBD1|TRBJ1-2|TRBV10-1|.
TGCGCCAGCAGAAAGAGCGGACAGGGTTGCAAGCCTTTGTTCTATGGCTACACCTTC
CASRKSGQGCKPLFYGYTF
>TRBD2|TRBJ2-3|TRBV4-3|.
TGCGCCAGCGGGCTAGCGGGGGGGCAGGATACGCAGTATTTT
CASGLAGGQDTQYF
>.|TRBJ2-1|TRBV5-1|.
TGCGCCAGCAGTTCTCCAGGTGTTTCCACCTCCTACAATGAGCAGTTCTTC
CASSSPGVSTSYNEQFF
>TRBD1|TRBJ2-5|TRBV7-9|.
TGTGCCAGCAGCTCCGGGACAGGGGGACGTGAGACCCAGTACTTC
CASSSGTGGRETQYF
>.|TRBJ1-1|TRBV28|few
TGTGCCAGCAGTCCGGGGGACGCCCACATGAACACTGAAGCTTTCTTT
CASSPGDAHMNTEAFF
>.|TRBJ1-2|TRBV30|once
TGTGCCTGGGAGGAACAGGGTACCTATGGCTACACCTTC
CAWEEQGTYGYTF
>TRBD1|TRBJ2-2|TRBV7-2|.
TGTGCCAGCAGCCAAACAGGGGGCAGGGGGGAGCTGTTTTTT
CASSQTGGRGELFF
>.|TRBJ1-5|TRBV10-2|.
TGCGCCAGCACACCCTATAGCAATCAGCCCCAGCATTTT
CASTPYSNQPQHF
>TRBD1|TRBJ1-1|TRBV19|.
TGTGCCAGTAGTATCGACAGGGAGACTGAAGCTTTCTTT
CASSIDRETEAFF
>TRBD2|TRBJ2-1|TRBV7-3|.
TGTGCCAGCAGCTTAATAGCGGGAGGCGGTGAGCAGTTCTTC
CASSLIAGGGEQFF
>.|TRBJ1-1|TRBV2|.
TGTGCCAGCAGGATTGGGGGGAGGAGAGCTTTCTTT
CASRIGGRRAFF
>.|TRBJ1-6|TRBV18|.
TGTGCCAGCTCACCATCCGGTACGATGGCTGGAGCACCCCTCCACTTT
CASSPSGTMAGAPLHF
>.|TRBJ1-6|TRBV12-3/TRBV12-4|few
TGTGCCAGCAGTTTAAACTCTGATTCACCCCTCCACTTT
CASSLNSDSPLHF
>.|TRBJ2-5|TRBV3-1/TRBV3-2|.
TGTGCCAGCAGCCAGGACTACAGGAGACCCCAAGAGACCCAGTACTTC
CASSQDYRRPQETQYF
>.|TRBJ1-4|TRBV5-6|.
TGTGCCAGCAGCTTGGCAGGTCGTAATGAAAAACTGTTTTTT
CASSLAGRNEKLFF
>.|TRBJ1-2|TRBV28|.
TGTGCCAGCAGTCCCAACAGAAACTATGGCTACACCTTC
CASSPNRNYGYTF
>.|TRBJ2-1|TRBV7-2|.
TGTGCCAGCAGCTTAGAGGGAGGGGGACAAACGTTCTTC
CASSLEGGGQTFF
>TRBD1|TRBJ1-1|TRBV11-3|.
TGTGCCAGCAGCCCGGGACAGGGGGGAGACACTGAAGCTTTCTTT
CASSPGQGGDTEAFF
>TRBD1|TRBJ1-2|TRBV18|.
TGTGCCAGCTCACCGGACAGGGGCGACTACACCTTC
CASSPDRGDYTF
>TRBD2|TRBJ2-1|TRBV19|.
TGTGCCAGTAGTATAGAGCGGGAGGCTAATGAGCAGTTCTTC
CASSIEREANEQFF
>.|TRBJ1-1|TRBV29-1|.
TGCAGCGTTTGGATTTCCGTCGGGATGGAGGCTTTCTTT
CSVWISVGMEAFF
>TRBD1|TRBJ2-5|TRBV5-1|.
TGCGCCAGCAGCTTGTCTCAGGGGGCGGAGACCCAGTACTTC
CASSLSQGAETQYF
>.|TRBJ1-1|TRBV4-1|few
TGCGCCAGCAGCGTCTCGACAGCCCTCCGGGCTGAAGCTTTCTTT
CASSVSTALRAEAFF
>.|TRBJ2-5|TRBV18|.
TGTGCCAGCTCACCGGGGCGCGGGGACCAAGAGACCCAGTACTTC
CASSPGRGDQETQYF
>.|TRBJ2-2|TRBV3-1/TRBV3-2|.
TGTGCCAGCAGCCAAGCCAGGGGCCTCGGGGAGCTGTTTTTT
CASSQARGLGELFF
>TRBD1|TRBJ2-5|TRBV5-1|.
TGCGCCAGCAGCCTGGACAGGGGGAACCAAGAGACCCAGTACTTC
CASSLDRGNQETQYF
>.|TRBJ2-3|TRBV10-2|.
TGCGCCAGCAGTGTTACTACGAGCACAGATACGCAGTATTTT
CASSVTTSTDTQYF
>.|TRBJ2-1|TRBV9|.
TGTGCCAGCAGCGAAGGGGGAGGGACGGGGCAGTTCTTC
CASSEGGGTGQFF
>TRBD1|TRBJ2-2|TRBV11-3|.
TGTGCCAGCAGCTTATTTACAGGGGCGGGCACCGGGGAGCTGTTTTTT
CASSLFTGAGTGELFF
>TRBD2|TRBJ2-1|TRBV10-3|.
TGTGCCATCAGTGAGTCGGGTAGCGGGATTTTTCAGTTCTTC
CAISESGSGIFQFF
>TRBD2|TRBJ2-3|TRBV5-4|.
TGTGCCAGCAGCTTGGGCGGGGGGGTGGCAGATACGCAGTATTTT
CASSLGGGVADTQYF
>.|TRBJ1-5|TRBV30|once
TGTGCCTGGAACGGGGGTAATAGCAATCAGCCCCAGCATTTT
CAWNGGNSNQPQHF
>TRBD1|TRBJ1-3|TRBV4-3|.
TGCGCCAGCAGCAAAGGACAGGGGAGAAACACCATATATTTT
CASSKGQGRNTIYF
>.|TRBJ1-2|TRBV6-5|once
TGTGCCAGCTTGAATTTTGGGTCAGGAGGCTACACCTTC
CASLNFGSGGYTF
>.|TRBJ1-4|TRBV7-9|many
TGTGCCAGCAGCGTGAGGGGAGGGGAAAAACTGTTTTTT
CASSVRGGEKLFF
>.|TRBJ2-6|TRBV2|.
TGTGCCAGCATTAGTAGGGCAGGGTGGTCTGGGGCCAACGTCCTGACTTTC
CASISRAGWSGANVLTF
>.|TRBJ1-5|TRBV2|once
TGTGCCAGCAGTGATTATGGGGGGGGTCTCCCGTCCCAGCATTTT
CASSDYGGGLPSQHF